The T cell receptor (beta chain) under discussion was sequenced for a study of T-cell memory formation after mild COVID-19. Study outcomes and limitations: Several responding clones turned up in pre-infection memory, indicating that cross-reactive memory may have taken part.

Libraries for TCRalpha and TCRbeta carried sample barcodes and unique molecular identifiers via 5'RACE. TCRdb re-analysed the 5' RACE reads in MiXCR, keeping a single row per CDR3 protein. The sample records fewer than 600,000 distinct CDR3 sequences, 20% to 25% being singletons. This clonotype has only a few counts. Antigen unknown. The receptor's source is an adult woman who had mild COVID-19 (a few samples of this study predate the infection). Cell type and time point are not known. The sequencing input was PBMCs or a T cell subset sorted from them (not recorded which).

CDR3 nucleotides: TGCAGTGCTATAAAGCGGGAGGGCCGTTACGAGCAGTACTTC. It specifies CSAIKREGRYEQYF. J is TRBJ2-7 and V is TRBV20-1; 10 bases align to TRBD2. Losses at the gene ends were 4 bases for V and 4 bases for J; bases not matched to a gene: 7. There are 14 residues in the CDR3. Germline-derived CDR1 and CDR2 are DFQATT and SNEGSKA (reference sequence).